This T cell receptor (beta chain) was sequenced during a study of cytomegalovirus exposure and HLA in healthy donors. Overall study findings and caveats: The HLA-A and HLA-B alleles of most subjects were reportedly predicted accurately from TCR beta sequences.

With 60 Vbeta and 13 Jbeta primers, the PCR was carried out. Some clones are missing from TCRdb's copy, which holds only in-frame ones; the method was immunoSEQ multiplex PCR. The data show around 130,000 clones, with around three quarters seen just once and around 1.9% held by the top ten. The CDR3 extends over 17 amino acids. V shed 2 bases and J shed 0 bases, with 14 bases lying between them. The germline CDR1 and CDR2 sequences are LNHDA and SQIVND (reference sequence). To note about this clone: Its antigen is still unknown.

The sequence came from a woman aged 45-65 years in good health and CMV-seronegative. Material: PBMCs. V and J are TRBV19 and TRBJ1-5, with D unresolved. The CDR3 here is CASSITLRSYSNQPQHF. CDR3 coding DNA: TGTGCCAGTAGTATAACGTTAAGAAGCTATAGCAATCAGCCCCAGCATTTT.